This T cell receptor beta chain originates from a study of early T cells in non-severe SARS-CoV-2 infection. TCRdb recomputed calls from the 5' RACE reads with MiXCR, one row per CDR3 protein. The data show 75,000 to 100,000 distinct CDR3 sequences, roughly 17% seen once. Germline values: CDR1 MDHEN, CDR2 SYDVKM. V lost 2 bases to trimming and J lost 5 bases; unmatched junction nucleotides: 2. The CDR3 totals 14 residues. The TCR originated in an adult who was a healthcare worker with PCR-confirmed SARS-CoV-2 infection or an uninfected control (not recorded which). V and J are TRBV28 and TRBJ2-3, with TRBD2 matching over 9 bases. Source material: whole blood. The CDR3 nucleotides read TGTGCCAGCAGTTTAGGACTAGCGCAAGATACGCAGTATTTT. It encodes CASSLGLAQDTQYF.